This T cell receptor beta chain appears in the sequencing data of a study of regulatory T cells in long-lasting Graves disease. As to time point: persistent/refractory GD, antithyroid drugs over 5 years with positive TRAb. After RNA was extracted from PBMCs, the TCR library was made from it. Patients of an endocrinology department in Xi'an, China, were included. TCR beta libraries were built with iRepertoire HTBI primers and Arm-PCR of CDR3 regions. TCRdb processed the multiplex PCR reads anew with MiXCR; each CDR3 protein has one entry. The sample records a few hundred thousand distinct CDR3 sequences, 20% to 25% being singletons. The CDR3 has 20 residues. The V and J ends lost 4 bases and 2 bases, in that order; junction bases with no gene match: 15. Germline V lookup: CDR1 MGHRA, CDR2 YSYEKL.

The V gene is TRBV4-1, the J gene TRBJ1-4, with 11 positions matching TRBD1. The sequencing used peripheral blood mononuclear cells (PBMCs), collected when the disease was refractory, from a patient treated with antithyroid drugs. The sequence derives from a female donor with Graves disease. Here the CDR3 reads CASSPYTPGQGVRTNEKLFF. CDR3 DNA sequence: TGCGCCAGCAGCCCGTACACTCCGGGACAGGGGGTACGGACTAATGAAAAACTGTTTTTT.